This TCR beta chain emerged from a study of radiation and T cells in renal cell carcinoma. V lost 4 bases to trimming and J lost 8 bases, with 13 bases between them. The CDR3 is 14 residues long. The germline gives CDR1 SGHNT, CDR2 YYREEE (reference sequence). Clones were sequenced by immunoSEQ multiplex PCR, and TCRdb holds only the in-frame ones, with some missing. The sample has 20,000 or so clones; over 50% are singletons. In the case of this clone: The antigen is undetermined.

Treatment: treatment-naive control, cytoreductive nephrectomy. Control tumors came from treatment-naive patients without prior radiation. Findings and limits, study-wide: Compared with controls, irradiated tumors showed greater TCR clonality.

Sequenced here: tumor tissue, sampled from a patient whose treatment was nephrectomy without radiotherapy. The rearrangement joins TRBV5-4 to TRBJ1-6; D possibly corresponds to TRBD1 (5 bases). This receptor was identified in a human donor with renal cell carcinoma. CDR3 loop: CASSGGRDDSPLHF. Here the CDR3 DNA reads TGTGCCAGCAGCGGAGGCAGGGATGATTCACCCCTCCACTTT.